What follows are 23 T cell receptor beta chains derived from one specimen sequenced in a study of T-cell memory formation after mild COVID-19. TCRdb ran MiXCR on the 5' RACE reads and lists one entry per CDR3 protein. The sample carries about half a million distinct CDR3 sequences, over 15% recorded once. The sequencing input was PBMCs or a T cell subset sorted from them (not recorded which). Receptors were obtained from an adult woman who had mild COVID-19 (a few samples of this study predate the infection). Cell type and time point are not known.

In its sample, this clonotype was seen a few times. The chain combines TRBV4-2 with TRBJ2-7; D could derive from TRBD1 or TRBD2 (6 bases each). The CDR3 loop spans 13 amino acids. The V and J ends lost 4 bases and 5 bases respectively, with 12 bases between them. Germline-derived CDR1 and CDR2 are LGHNA and YNFKEQ. The CDR3 loop is CASSRPGGDEQYF. CDR3 bases: TGTGCCAGCAGCCGACCCGGGGGCGACGAGCAGTACTTC.

This clonotype was counted a few times. This chain links TRBV5-1 with TRBJ1-2; D ambiguous. Trimming removed 2 bases at V and 3 bases at J, with 23 bases between. CDR1 is SGHRS and CDR2 is YFSETQ in the germline V gene. CDR3 length: 18 amino acids. CDR3: CASSFGYGEGEGDYGYTF. CDR3 DNA: TGCGCCAGCAGCTTTGGATACGGTGAGGGAGAAGGTGACTATGGCTACACCTTC. The variable domain in full, with the rest retrieved from reference TRBV5-1 and TRBJ1-2, is KAGVTQTPRYLIKTRGQQVTLSCSPISGHRSVSWYQQTPGQGLQFLFEYFSETQRNKGNFPGRFSGRQFSNSRSEMNVSTLELGDSALYLCASSFGYGEGEGDYGYTFGSGTRLTVV.

This clonotype has more than one count but fewer than ten. V and J are TRBV7-3 and TRBJ1-6; D uncertain. The V end lost 2 bases, the J end lost 7 bases, and 9 bases lay between the germline ends. This CDR3 region has 14 residues. CDR1 is SGHTA, CDR2 FQGTGA, per germline. The DNA of the CDR3 is TGTGCCAGCAGCTTAGGGGTTAGGAATTCACCCCTCCACTTT. This translates into CASSLGVRNSPLHF.

The table lists this clonotype with a few counts. V is TRBV12-3 or TRBV12-4 and J is TRBJ2-1, with a tentative D call TRBD2 (5 bases). V was pared by 6 bases and J by 5 bases, with 11 bases between. The CDR3 consists of 13 residues. CDR3 amino acids: CASSPTNHNEQFF. CDR3 DNA sequence: TGTGCCAGCAGCCCGACTAATCACAATGAGCAGTTCTTC.

This clonotype was recorded at least ten times. The chain couples TRBV7-2 to TRBJ1-2, with D hard to call. Trimming shortened V by 5 bases and J by 3 bases, and 7 bases separated the two germline ends. The CDR3 is made up of 12 amino acids. Germline loops: CDR1 SGHTA, CDR2 FQGNSA. CDR3 amino acids: CASSPRDYGYTF. The CDR3, as DNA: TGTGCCAGCAGCCCAAGGGACTATGGCTACACCTTC.

The chain is built from TRBV21-1 and TRBJ2-7; whether TRBD1, the table's D call, matches the DNA was not checked. TRBV21-1 is a pseudogene. This CDR3 spans 14 amino acids. CDR3 in DNA: TGTGCCAGCAGCAAAGACGGCAGGGGAAGTGAGCAGTACTTC. As protein: CASSKDGRGSEQYF.

The rearrangement links TRBV10-3 to TRBJ1-1, with a tentative D call TRBD1 (6 bases). The CDR3 is made up of 16 amino acids. Trimming took 6 bases from V and 4 from J, leaving 21 bases between them. Germline assignment: CDR1 ENHRY and CDR2 SYGVKD. The CDR3 sequence is CAISPGGGVGVTEAFF. CDR3 DNA sequence: TGTGCCATCAGCCCCGGGGGGGGCGTCGGGGTCACTGAAGCTTTCTTT.

In its sample, this clonotype was seen a few times. The CDR3 DNA reads as TGTGCCAGCACCGATCTTCCGGGACTAGCGGGAGGCCGCGAGCAGTACTTC. Its protein is CASTDLPGLAGGREQYF. This chain joins TRBV6-2 or TRBV6-3 and TRBJ2-7, with 15 positions matching TRBD2. Germline CDR1 reads MNHEY; CDR2 reads SVGEGT. J lost 6 bases, V lost 7 bases, and 13 bases had no gene match. This CDR3 has 17 residues.

The rearrangement joins TRBV20-1 to TRBJ2-4; tentatively, D is TRBD2 (5 bases). The germline CDR1 and CDR2 sequences are DFQATT and SNEGSKA (reference sequence). The V and J ends lost 0 bases and 0 bases respectively, with 12 bases between them. This CDR3 is built from 16 residues. CDR3 sequence reads: CSARDPLGRAKNIQYF. The CDR3 DNA reads as TGCAGTGCTAGAGATCCATTAGGGAGAGCCAAAAACATTCAGTACTTC.

This clonotype was observed a handful of times. This chain uses TRBV10-3 with TRBJ2-5; D possibly corresponds to TRBD1 (6 bases). Germline V lookup: CDR1 ENHRY, CDR2 SYGVKD. CDR3 length: 16 residues. V was cut by 4 bases and J by 5 bases, with 20 bases left in between. The CDR3 sequence: CAISGTEKTTPETQYF. In DNA, the CDR3 is TGTGCCATCAGTGGGACAGAGAAGACCACCCCGGAGACCCAGTACTTC.

The chain couples TRBV18 to TRBJ1-4; 8 bases agree with TRBD1. This CDR3 has 16 amino acids. The J segment lost 1 base and the V segment lost 3 bases, leaving 4 bases of the junction unmatched. Germline CDR1 and CDR2: KGHSH and LQKENI. CDR3 protein: CASSPGQEKTNEKLFF. The CDR3 region has the DNA TGTGCCAGCTCACCGGGACAGGAAAAAACTAATGAAAAACTGTTTTTT. Based on the CDR3 plus reference TRBV18 and TRBJ1-4, the full variable domain is NAGVMQNPRHLVRRRGQEARLRCSPMKGHSHVYWYRQLPEEGLKFMVYLQKENIIDESGMPKERFSAEFPKEGPSILRIQQVVRGDSAAYFCASSPGQEKTNEKLFFGSGTQLSVL.

The rearrangement joins TRBV4-2 to TRBJ2-1; weak D call: TRBD2 (5 bases). The CDR3 is 16 amino acids. V shed 0 bases and J shed 4 bases, with 13 bases lying between them. The V gene's germline CDR1 is LGHNA and CDR2 YNFKEQ. CDR3 amino acids: CASSQDWPGSYNEQFF. For the CDR3, the DNA is TGTGCCAGCAGCCAAGATTGGCCTGGGAGTTACAATGAGCAGTTCTTC.

The chain employs TRBV10-2 and TRBJ1-5; D uncertain. Germline CDR1 and CDR2: WSHSY and SAAADI. The V and J ends lost 2 bases and 1 base respectively, with 9 bases between them. The CDR3 contains 15 residues. This CDR3 is CASSEGPLSNQPQHF. The DNA for the CDR3 is TGCGCCAGCAGTGAGGGACCCTTAAGCAATCAGCCCCAGCATTTT.

The chain employs TRBV6-5 and TRBJ1-5; 9 bases fit TRBD1. The V segment lost 6 bases and the J segment 7 bases; nucleotides outside the gene matches: 10. This CDR3 contains 15 residues. Germline V gives CDR1 MNHEY, CDR2 SVGAGI. The CDR3 here is CASRRGTGWGQPQHF. DNA of the CDR3: TGTGCCAGCAGACGCGGGACAGGGTGGGGACAGCCCCAGCATTTT.

The table lists this clonotype with a few counts. The rearrangement uses TRBV20-1 and TRBJ1-1, with 7 bases fitting TRBD1. The CDR3 covers 14 residues. Germline CDR1 DFQATT, CDR2 SNEGSKA (reference sequence). The ends lost 4 bases at V and 7 bases at J; junction bases unmatched: 12. This CDR3 reads CSAKPTGWFGEAFF. The CDR3 DNA follows: TGCAGTGCTAAGCCGACAGGGTGGTTCGGTGAAGCTTTCTTT.

This chain joins TRBV5-1 and TRBJ2-3, with 9 bases aligning to TRBD2. V was pared by 6 bases and J by 4 bases, with 15 bases of the junction left unmatched. Germline assignment: CDR1 SGHRS and CDR2 YFSETQ. The CDR3 consists of 17 residues. CDR3 nucleotide sequence: TGCGCCAGCACCGTAAAACCGGGACTAGCTATTTCAGATACGCAGTATTTT. Translation: CASTVKPGLAISDTQYF.

The J gene is TRBJ2-1, the V gene TRBV7-9; 10 positions match TRBD2. Germline V gene sequence: CDR1 SEHNR, CDR2 FQNEAQ (reference sequence). Trimming at V came to 3 bases and at J to 4 bases, leaving 3 bases not matched to a gene. The CDR3 has 15 residues. CDR3 DNA sequence: TGTGCCAGCAGCTTCGGACTAGCGGAATACAATGAGCAGTTCTTC. Translated: CASSFGLAEYNEQFF.

This clonotype has only a few counts. V gene TRBV4-1 combines with J gene TRBJ2-1; a weak D match, TRBD2 (5 bases). Germline-derived CDR1 and CDR2 are MGHRA and YSYEKL. The CDR3 has 17 amino acids. V was clipped by 1 base and J by 5 bases, with 18 bases between them. The CDR3 sequence is CASSQGVGVRVDNEQFF. The CDR3 nucleotides are TGCGCCAGCAGCCAAGGGGTCGGGGTCAGAGTCGACAATGAGCAGTTCTTC.

The V call is TRBV4-1, the J call TRBJ2-1, with a tentative D call TRBD1 (8 bases). This CDR3 is 17 amino acids long. Per germline, CDR1 MGHRA and CDR2 YSYEKL. V lost 5 bases, J lost 7 bases, and 24 bases lay in between. CDR3 amino acids: CASSAYTRQGRGNEQFF. The CDR3 coding sequence is TGCGCCAGCAGCGCGTATACAAGACAGGGGAGGGGAAATGAGCAGTTCTTC.

This clonotype was detected a few times. V usage is TRBV10-3 and J usage is TRBJ2-1; no clear D gene. The CDR3 has 15 residues. In germline, CDR1 is ENHRY, CDR2 SYGVKD. V was cut by 1 base and J by 0 bases, with 7 bases left in between. The CDR3 loop is CAISEFGSSYNEQFF. Written as DNA, the CDR3 is TGTGCCATCAGTGAGTTTGGCAGCTCCTACAATGAGCAGTTCTTC.

The J gene is TRBJ1-1, the V gene TRBV12-3 or TRBV12-4; unclear D gene. V lost 6 bases and J 7 bases, leaving 18 bases between the germline ends. The length of the CDR3 is 14 residues. CDR3 sequence: CASRTTRRYGEAFF. As DNA, the CDR3 is TGTGCCAGCAGGACGACCCGGAGATATGGTGAAGCTTTCTTT.

This clonotype was seen a handful of times. This chain connects TRBV29-1 to TRBJ2-3; tentative D call: TRBD1 (5 bases). This CDR3 contains 14 residues. The ends were cut back, 4 bases at V and 0 bases at J, with 11 bases in the middle. Germline V gene data show CDR1 as SQVTM and CDR2 as ANQGSEA. CDR3 sequence reads: CSVGQTRSTDTQYF. CDR3 DNA sequence: TGCAGCGTTGGACAGACCAGAAGCACAGATACGCAGTATTTT.

The rearrangement joins TRBV19 to TRBJ2-7, with D tentatively TRBD1 (6 bases). The ends were cut back, 7 bases at V and 0 bases at J, with 16 bases in the middle. This CDR3 has 15 amino acids. CDR1 is LNHDA and CDR2 is SQIVND in the germline V gene (reference sequence). The CDR3 sequence is CASNPTGLSSYEQYF. CDR3 in DNA: TGTGCCAGTAATCCGACAGGTCTTAGCTCCTACGAGCAGTACTTC.